This T cell receptor (beta chain) was observed in a study of blood T cell repertoires in COVID-19. At the level of the study: Material from acute and convalescent COVID-19 was sourced from the United States, Italy and Spain. PBMCs, B-cell-depleted T cells, or T cells provided the cDNA or gDNA that made up the material.

As originally analysed: Estimates of nucleated cell counts were drawn from the amplification of reference gene primers. Measured with immunoSEQ multiplex PCR; TCRdb has only the in-frame clones, and not every one. V and J calls and clone size are those listed in that table; D and trimming were worked out from the DNA. The table has approximately 60,000 clones, 79% seen once. CDR3 length: 13 residues. Germline CDR1 and CDR2: SEHNR and FQNEAQ (reference sequence). Trimming took 10 bases from V and 1 from J; bases not matched to a gene: 6. The chain uses TRBV7-9 and TRBJ2-5; 7 bases map to TRBD1. Sequencing was done on a sample of peripheral blood. The TCR originated in an elderly woman with active or convalescent COVID-19. DNA of the CDR3: TGTGCCATCAACGACAGGGCCCAAGAGACCCAGTACTTC. Protein product: CAINDRAQETQYF.